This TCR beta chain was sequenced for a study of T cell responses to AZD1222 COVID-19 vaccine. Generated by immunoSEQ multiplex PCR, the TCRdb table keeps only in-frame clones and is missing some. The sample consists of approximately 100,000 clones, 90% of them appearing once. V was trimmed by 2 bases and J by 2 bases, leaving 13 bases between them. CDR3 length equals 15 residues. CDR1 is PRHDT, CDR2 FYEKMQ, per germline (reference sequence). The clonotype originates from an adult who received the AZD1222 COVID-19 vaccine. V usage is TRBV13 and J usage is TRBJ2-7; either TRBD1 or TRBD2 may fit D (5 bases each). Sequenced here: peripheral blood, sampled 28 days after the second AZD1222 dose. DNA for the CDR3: TGTGCCAGCAGCTTAAGGGGTAGAGGGGCCTACGAGCAGTACTTC. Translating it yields CASSLRGRGAYEQYF.